The rows below give T cell receptor beta chains drawn from one sample of a study of T cells after yellow fever vaccination. TCRdb called the 5' RACE reads again in MiXCR, with one record for every CDR3 protein. The data show approximately 47,000 distinct CDR3 sequences, over 5.5% seen once. Sequencing used PBMCs, either bulk or a sorted T-cell subset (CD4+, CD8+, memory, or dextramer-sorted; not recorded which), obtained 45 days after the yellow fever booster vaccination. The receptors come from a man aged 25 to 40 who received the YFV17D yellow fever vaccine. Each CDR3 is given with its conserved first and last residue. Fields, in order: J gene, clone size, V gene, D gene, CDR3 protein, CDR3 DNA. The D gene is left open where the match is weak. Clone sizes are given selectively: once, few, many, or a class where the clone is expanded.

>TRBJ2-1|many|TRBV7-9|NA
CASSLGLPTRGVNEQFF
TGTGCCAGCAGCCTTGGACTACCGACGAGAGGGGTCAATGAGCAGTTCTTC
>TRBJ1-5|many|TRBV5-1|NA
CASSAAGGQPQHF
TGCGCCAGCAGCGCAGCCGGGGGCCAGCCCCAGCATTTT
>TRBJ2-5|few|TRBV9|TRBD2
CASSVDPRGGETQYF
TGTGCCAGCAGCGTCGACCCACGGGGGGGAGAGACCCAGTACTTC
>TRBJ2-1|few|TRBV4-3|NA
CASSQDSTTLSYNEQFF
TGCGCCAGCAGCCAAGATAGTACGACTTTATCCTACAATGAGCAGTTCTTC
>TRBJ2-7|few|TRBV4-3|NA
CASSQDLGVYEQYF
TGCGCCAGCAGCCAAGATTTAGGGGTATACGAGCAGTACTTC
>TRBJ2-5|many|TRBV7-9|NA
CASSLELSVEETQYF
TGTGCCAGCAGCTTAGAGTTATCGGTTGAAGAGACCCAGTACTTC
>TRBJ2-1|many|TRBV9|NA
CASSERSSYNEQFF
TGTGCCAGCAGCGAGCGTTCATCCTACAATGAGCAGTTCTTC
>TRBJ2-2|many|TRBV7-3|TRBD2
CASSSGLANGELFF
TGTGCCAGCAGCTCGGGACTAGCGAACGGGGAGCTGTTTTTT
>TRBJ2-1|many|TRBV12-3/TRBV12-4|TRBD1
CASSPDRGDNEQFF
TGTGCCAGCAGCCCGGACAGGGGAGACAATGAGCAGTTCTTC
>TRBJ2-1|many|TRBV5-6|TRBD1
CASSFGQGANEQFF
TGTGCCAGCAGCTTCGGACAGGGGGCGAATGAGCAGTTCTTC
>TRBJ2-5|many|TRBV28|NA
CASTTGLGRQETQYF
TGTGCCAGCACCACTGGTCTAGGGCGTCAAGAGACCCAGTACTTC
>TRBJ1-5|many|TRBV27|NA
CASSLGVHQPQHF
TGTGCCAGCAGTTTAGGGGTTCATCAGCCCCAGCATTTT
>TRBJ2-3|few|TRBV9|NA
CASSRGLSRDSSTDTQYF
TGTGCCAGCAGTCGAGGACTATCCCGGGATAGTAGCACAGATACGCAGTATTTT
>TRBJ2-5|many|TRBV2|NA
CASTPIDNQETQYF
TGTGCCAGCACCCCGATAGATAACCAAGAGACCCAGTACTTC
>TRBJ2-3|few|TRBV18|TRBD2
CASSPKPIGLAGPYTQYF
TGTGCCAGCTCACCTAAACCGATCGGACTAGCGGGGCCTTATACGCAGTATTTT
>TRBJ2-7|NA|TRBV27|NA
CASSFLRGESYEQYF
TGTGCCAGCAGTTTTCTACGAGGGGAATCTTACGAGCAGTACTTC
>TRBJ1-1|few|TRBV7-2|NA
CASSPGFAEAFF
TGTGCCAGCAGCCCAGGGTTTGCCGAAGCTTTCTTT
>TRBJ2-7|many|TRBV3-1|TRBD2
CASSQEGGSGEQYF
TGTGCCAGCAGCCAAGAGGGGGGGTCGGGCGAGCAGTACTTC
>TRBJ1-3|many|TRBV29-1|NA
CSVAGAGNTIYF
TGCAGCGTTGCAGGGGCTGGAAACACCATATATTTT
>TRBJ2-1|NA|TRBV6-2/TRBV6-3|TRBD2
CASKVLAGVVEQFF
TGTGCCAGCAAAGTACTAGCGGGAGTGGTTGAGCAGTTCTTC
>TRBJ2-3|NA|TRBV6-5|NA
CASSYPGRDTQYF
TGTGCCAGCAGTTACCCCGGGCGAGATACGCAGTATTTT
>TRBJ2-7|many|TRBV3-1|TRBD1
CASSQEETGSYEQYF
TGTGCCAGCAGCCAAGAGGAGACAGGGTCATACGAGCAGTACTTC
>TRBJ2-2|NA|TRBV20-1|NA
CRATGPKTEATGELFF
TGCAGGGCGACAGGACCAAAGACCGAGGCCACCGGGGAGCTGTTTTTT
>TRBJ2-4|few|TRBV20-1|TRBD2
CSAFKRDQNIQYF
TGCAGTGCTTTCAAGCGGGACCAAAACATTCAGTACTTC
>TRBJ1-6|many|TRBV15|NA
CATSSSARNSPLHF
TGTGCCACCAGCAGCTCCGCTCGTAATTCACCCCTCCACTTT
>TRBJ1-1|many|TRBV5-1|NA
CASSTGRGGTEAFF
TGCGCCAGCAGCACGGGACGGGGGGGCACTGAAGCTTTCTTT
>TRBJ1-1|NA|TRBV5-8|NA
CASSSTLGSEAFF
TGTGCCAGCAGCTCTACATTGGGGTCTGAAGCTTTCTTT
>TRBJ2-5|NA|TRBV20-1|NA
CSAVASLQETQYF
TGCAGTGCCGTAGCCTCGCTACAAGAGACCCAGTACTTC
>TRBJ2-2|NA|TRBV2|NA
CASSDPAINTGELFF
TGTGCCAGCAGTGACCCAGCCATAAACACCGGGGAGCTGTTTTTT
>TRBJ2-7|many|TRBV20-1|TRBD1
CSAITGGATVEQYF
TGCAGTGCTATCACAGGGGGCGCGACGGTCGAGCAGTACTTC
>TRBJ2-7|many|TRBV7-2|NA
CASSPPQRLFEQYF
TGTGCCAGCAGCCCCCCTCAACGGCTCTTCGAGCAGTACTTC
>TRBJ2-1|many|TRBV7-9|NA
CASTSRLPTYNEQFF
TGTGCCAGCACCTCAAGGCTCCCAACCTACAATGAGCAGTTCTTC
>TRBJ2-7|NA|TRBV4-3|NA
CASSQDPELGEQYF
TGCGCCAGCAGCCAAGATCCCGAGTTGGGCGAGCAGTACTTC
>TRBJ2-5|few|TRBV11-2|NA
CASSSAGQAFVTQYF
TGTGCCAGCAGCTCCGCGGGACAAGCTTTCGTGACCCAGTACTTC
>TRBJ2-2|many|TRBV20-1|NA
CSAISPGHLNTGELFF
TGCAGTGCTATTTCCCCGGGACACCTGAACACCGGGGAGCTGTTTTTT
>TRBJ2-7|many|TRBV7-2|TRBD1
CASSFGGQGRDEQYF
TGTGCCAGCAGCTTCGGGGGACAGGGTCGGGACGAGCAGTACTTC
>TRBJ2-1|NA|TRBV6-5|TRBD2
CASSYAASGYNEQFF
TGTGCCAGCAGTTACGCGGCTAGCGGTTACAATGAGCAGTTCTTC
>TRBJ2-3|few|TRBV28|TRBD2
CASTLAGTDTQYF
TGTGCCAGCACTCTAGCGGGGACAGATACGCAGTATTTT
>TRBJ1-2|NA|TRBV20-1|TRBD1
CSARNPGQDNYGYTF
TGCAGTGCTAGAAACCCGGGACAGGATAACTATGGCTACACCTTC
>TRBJ2-1|many|TRBV4-3|TRBD2
CASSQGTSGGPHNEQFF
TGCGCCAGCAGCCAAGGAACTTCGGGAGGGCCCCACAATGAGCAGTTCTTC
>TRBJ2-1|many|TRBV2|NA
CASSEGPIYYNEQFF
TGTGCCAGCAGTGAAGGCCCCATCTACTACAATGAGCAGTTCTTC
>TRBJ2-2|many|TRBV20-1|NA
CSARTNRDTGELFF
TGCAGTGCTAGGACCAACAGGGACACCGGGGAGCTGTTTTTT
>TRBJ2-5|few|TRBV5-1|NA
CASSALGETQYF
TGCGCCAGCAGCGCCCTAGGGGAGACCCAGTACTTC
>TRBJ1-1|few|TRBV20-1|NA
CSAREDPSPAFF
TGCAGTGCTAGAGAGGACCCCTCTCCCGCTTTCTTT
>TRBJ2-1|many|TRBV5-1|TRBD2
CASSEGLAGGAEQFF
TGCGCCAGCAGCGAGGGACTAGCGGGAGGGGCTGAGCAGTTCTTC
>TRBJ2-3|many|TRBV12-3/TRBV12-4|NA
CASGSYLNTQYF
TGTGCCAGCGGCTCTTACCTCAATACGCAGTATTTT
>TRBJ2-7|few|TRBV7-2|NA
CASRPTGAYEQYF
TGTGCCAGCAGACCGACAGGAGCCTACGAGCAGTACTTC
>TRBJ2-7|many|TRBV5-5|TRBD2
CASSPGGGKTYEQYF
TGTGCCAGCAGCCCGGGAGGCGGGAAGACCTACGAGCAGTACTTC
>TRBJ1-5|few|TRBV30|NA
CAWSPPVPYRQPQHF
TGTGCCTGGAGTCCCCCGGTCCCATATCGACAGCCCCAGCATTTT
>TRBJ2-7|many|TRBV5-8|TRBD1
CASSLGTWTGDSYEQYF
TGTGCCAGCAGCCTGGGGACATGGACAGGGGACTCCTACGAGCAGTACTTC